Listed here is a single T cell receptor (beta chain). The antigen is undetermined. These data belong to a study of a mutant IDH1 vaccine in newly diagnosed glioma. Across the study: Before enrollment, the patients had been treated with radiotherapy alone, temozolomide alone, or both together. Most of them had received both. Study-wide findings and caveats: Immune responses arising from the vaccine appeared in approximately 93% of patients. Apparently unrelated to pseudoprogression were changes in the top peripheral T cell clonotypes.

V was clipped by 4 bases and J by 6 bases; unmatched bases: 6. CDR1 SQVTM and CDR2 ANQGSEA come from the germline V gene. This CDR3 spans 13 amino acids. The time point: baseline, week 1 (first vaccination visit). Treatment meaning: pre-vaccination baseline after standard-of-care therapy. New IDH1-mutant, ATRX-lost WHO grade 3 or 4 astrocytomas occurred in donors. Assay: immunoSEQ multiplex PCR; the TCRdb copy retains only in-frame clones and omits some. The sample holds about 25,000 clones, roughly 93% seen once. The specimen was PBMCs, collected from a glioma patient treated with radiotherapy, temozolomide or both. The gene calls are TRBV29-1 and TRBJ2-1, with TRBD1 identical over 7 bases. This receptor was obtained from a man in his forties with glioma. The CDR3 DNA follows: TGCAGCGTTGGGGGGACAGAATCCAATGAGCAGTTCTTC. This encodes CSVGGTESNEQFF.